These T cell receptor beta chains were read from a single sample in a study of blood T cell repertoires in COVID-19. The table came from immunoSEQ multiplex PCR; TCRdb's copy has only in-frame clones and leaves some out. The sample has just over 250,000 clones; about 88% are singletons. Material: peripheral blood. All receptors derive from a man in his 60s who had recovered from COVID-19. The CDR3 runs from the conserved cysteine through the conserved F or W. A D gene is named only where the DNA matches it firmly. Some rows have no size entry. The others give once, few or many, or a class for an expanded clone.

D gene,V gene,J gene,clone size,CDR3 DNA,CDR3 protein
TRBD2,TRBV29-1,TRBJ2-1,.,TGCAGCGTTGAGACGGGACTAGAACGGGCCGATGAGCAGTTCTTC,CSVETGLERADEQFF
TRBD1,TRBV20-1,TRBJ1-5,.,TGCAGTGCTAGTAAGGGGGCGGGTCAGCCCCAGCATTTT,CSASKGAGQPQHF
.,TRBV3-1/TRBV3-2,TRBJ1-1,.,TGTGCCAGCACTTCAGGGCGGGCTTTCTTT,CASTSGRAFF
.,TRBV18,TRBJ1-2,.,TGTGCCAGCTCACCAGTAGTCCCTCTGCCAGGCTACACCTTC,CASSPVVPLPGYTF
.,TRBV7-3,TRBJ2-2,.,TGTGCCAGCAGCTTATACGGGAACACCGGGGAGCTGTTTTTT,CASSLYGNTGELFF
.,TRBV5-1,TRBJ2-1,.,TGCGCCAGCAGCTTGGGAGGGGGCTACAATGAGCAGTTCTTC,CASSLGGGYNEQFF
TRBD1,TRBV6-1,TRBJ1-5,.,TGTGCCAGCAGTGAAATGGTGGGACAGGGTCCCAATCAGCCCCAGCATTTT,CASSEMVGQGPNQPQHF
.,TRBV23-1,TRBJ2-7,.,TGCGCCAGCAGTCTTGGAGTCGGGAACACCTACGAGCAGTACTTC,CASSLGVGNTYEQYF
TRBD1,TRBV30,TRBJ2-2,.,TGTGCCTGGAGACTGACAGGGGCCAACACCGGGGAGCTGTTTTTT,CAWRLTGANTGELFF
.,TRBV6-5,TRBJ2-5,few,TGTGCCAGCAGTTCCGGGTTGGTAGAGACCCAGTACTTC,CASSSGLVETQYF
TRBD1,TRBV27,TRBJ2-5,.,TGTGCCAGCAGTTTCGTCAGGACAGGGGGTTGGACCCAGTACTTC,CASSFVRTGGWTQYF
.,TRBV18,TRBJ2-3,.,TGTGCCAGCTCGCCCACTTCTGTCGAAGATACGCAGTATTTT,CASSPTSVEDTQYF
.,TRBV6-5,TRBJ1-2,.,TGTGCCAGCAGACCGACAGAGAACTATGGCTACACCTTC,CASRPTENYGYTF
.,TRBV27,TRBJ2-5,.,TGTGCCAGCAGTAATTGGGCCTTACAAGAGACCCAGTACTTC,CASSNWALQETQYF
.,TRBV23-1,TRBJ2-2,.,TGCGCCAGCAGTCATTGGGGCCGCCCGAACACCGGGGAGCTGTTTTTT,CASSHWGRPNTGELFF
.,TRBV10-3,TRBJ2-7,.,TGTGCCATCAGTGATAGCGGCGTGCCCGAGCAGTACTTC,CAISDSGVPEQYF
.,TRBV7-2,TRBJ2-3,.,TGTGCCAGCAAATTCGACCGGGGAGAGGAGTATTTT,CASKFDRGEEYF
TRBD1,TRBV4-2,TRBJ1-4,once,TGTGCCAGCAGCCAAGACAGCAGGGGGCGTGAAAAACTGTTTTTT,CASSQDSRGREKLFF
.,TRBV5-8,TRBJ2-3,.,TGTGCCAGCAGCCCGGCGGGCGTCCGTAGCACAGATACGCAGTATTTT,CASSPAGVRSTDTQYF
TRBD2,TRBV9,TRBJ2-7,once,TGTGCCAGCAGCCCACGGACTAGCGGGAGTACCTACGAGCAGTACTTC,CASSPRTSGSTYEQYF
.,TRBV5-4,TRBJ1-2,.,TGTGCCAGCAGCTTGGTAGGGGAGGGCTATGGCTACACCTTC,CASSLVGEGYGYTF
.,TRBV7-6,TRBJ2-3,.,TGTGCCAGCAGCTTAGAAATCGCGAGGACAGATACGCAGTATTTT,CASSLEIARTDTQYF
.,TRBV6-7,TRBJ2-1,.,TGTGCCAGCCAAAACGGGGAGAGCTCCTACAATGAGCAGTTCTTC,CASQNGESSYNEQFF
TRBD1,TRBV6-5,TRBJ1-5,few,TGTGCCAGCAGTTATAACAGGGGGCGAAACAATCAGCCCCAGCATTTT,CASSYNRGRNNQPQHF